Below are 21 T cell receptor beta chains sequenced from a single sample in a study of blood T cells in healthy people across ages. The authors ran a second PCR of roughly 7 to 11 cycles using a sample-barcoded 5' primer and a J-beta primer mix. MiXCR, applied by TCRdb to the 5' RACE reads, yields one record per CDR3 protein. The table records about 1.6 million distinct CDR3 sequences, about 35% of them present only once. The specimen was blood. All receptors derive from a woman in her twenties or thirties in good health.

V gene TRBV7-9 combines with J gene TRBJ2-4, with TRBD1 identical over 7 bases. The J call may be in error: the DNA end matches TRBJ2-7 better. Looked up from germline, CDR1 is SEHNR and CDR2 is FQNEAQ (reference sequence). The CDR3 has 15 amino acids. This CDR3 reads CASTREAGGLYEQYF. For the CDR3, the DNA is TGTGCCAGCACCCGAGAGGCAGGGGGTCTTTACGAGCAGTACTTC.

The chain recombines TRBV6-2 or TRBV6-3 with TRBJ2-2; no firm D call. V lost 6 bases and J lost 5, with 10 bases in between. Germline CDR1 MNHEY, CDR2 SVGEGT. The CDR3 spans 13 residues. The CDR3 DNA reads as TGTGCCAGCAGCTGGAGAGTTACCGGGGAGCTGTTTTTT. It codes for CASSWRVTGELFF.

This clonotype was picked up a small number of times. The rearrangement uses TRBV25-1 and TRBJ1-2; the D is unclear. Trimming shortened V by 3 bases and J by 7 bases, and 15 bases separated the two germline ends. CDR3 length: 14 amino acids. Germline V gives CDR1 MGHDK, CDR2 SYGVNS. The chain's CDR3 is CASSDQDAVSGYTF. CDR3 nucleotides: TGTGCCAGCAGTGATCAGGACGCGGTCAGTGGCTACACCTTC.

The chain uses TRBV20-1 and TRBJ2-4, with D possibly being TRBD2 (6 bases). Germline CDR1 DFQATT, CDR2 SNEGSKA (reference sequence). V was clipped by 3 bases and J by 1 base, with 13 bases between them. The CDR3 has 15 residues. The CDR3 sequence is CSARSRGRAKNIQYF. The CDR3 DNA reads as TGCAGTGCTAGGTCTCGGGGGAGGGCCAAAAACATTCAGTACTTC.

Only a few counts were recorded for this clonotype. This CDR3 is CASSVAGGTNEQFF. The CDR3, as DNA: TGTGCCAGCAGTGTCGCGGGGGGGACTAATGAGCAGTTCTTC. V is TRBV25-1 and J is TRBJ2-1; the match to TRBD2 covers 9 bases. The ends lost 4 bases at V and 7 bases at J; junction bases unmatched: 5. CDR1 is MGHDK and CDR2 is SYGVNS in the germline V gene. The CDR3 consists of 14 residues.

CDR3: CASSSRTVKTSNQPQHF. The CDR3 nucleotides read TGTGCCAGCAGTTCTCGGACAGTCAAAACCAGCAATCAGCCCCAGCATTTT. This chain links TRBV6-5 with TRBJ1-5; perhaps TRBD1 as D (6 bases). The CDR3 consists of 17 residues. The germline V gene encodes CDR1 MNHEY and CDR2 SVGAGI. The V end was cut by 4 bases, the J end by 1 base, with 17 bases between.

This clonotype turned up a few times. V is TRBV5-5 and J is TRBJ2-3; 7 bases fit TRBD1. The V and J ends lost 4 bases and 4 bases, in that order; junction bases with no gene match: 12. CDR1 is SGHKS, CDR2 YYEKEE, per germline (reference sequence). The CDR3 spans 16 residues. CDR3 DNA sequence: TGTGCCAGCAGCGCGATGACAGGGTGGGGGCCAGATACGCAGTATTTT. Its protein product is CASSAMTGWGPDTQYF.

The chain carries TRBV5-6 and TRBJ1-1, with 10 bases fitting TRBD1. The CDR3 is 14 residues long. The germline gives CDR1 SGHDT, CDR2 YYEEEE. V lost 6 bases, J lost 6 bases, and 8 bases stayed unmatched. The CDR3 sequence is CASIRGQGSSEAFF. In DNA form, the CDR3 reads TGTGCCAGCATCCGGGGACAGGGGAGTTCTGAAGCTTTCTTT.

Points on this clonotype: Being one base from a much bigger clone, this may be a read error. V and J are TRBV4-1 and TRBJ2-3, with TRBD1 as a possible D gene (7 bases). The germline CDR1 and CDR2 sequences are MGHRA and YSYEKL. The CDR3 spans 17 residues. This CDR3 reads CASSRARGDRSTDTRYF. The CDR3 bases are TGCGCCAGCAGCCGAGCCAGGGGGGATCGCTCCACAGATACGCGGTATTTT.

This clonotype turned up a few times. The CDR3 nucleotides read TGTGCCACCAGCGTCGGCGGGGGGGGGAGAGATACGCAGTATTTT. Translating gives CATSVGGGGRDTQYF. The genes are TRBV24-1 and TRBJ2-3; 9 bases fit TRBD2. In germline, CDR1 is KGHDR, CDR2 SFDVKD. V was pared by 7 bases and J by 5 bases, with 9 bases of the junction left unmatched. CDR3 size: 15 residues.

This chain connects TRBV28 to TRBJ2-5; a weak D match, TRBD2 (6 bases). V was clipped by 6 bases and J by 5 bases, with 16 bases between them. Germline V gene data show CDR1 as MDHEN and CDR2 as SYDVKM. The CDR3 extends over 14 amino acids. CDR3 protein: CASSPGGWGETQYF. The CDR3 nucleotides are TGTGCCAGCAGCCCCGGGGGTTGGGGGGAGACCCAGTACTTC.

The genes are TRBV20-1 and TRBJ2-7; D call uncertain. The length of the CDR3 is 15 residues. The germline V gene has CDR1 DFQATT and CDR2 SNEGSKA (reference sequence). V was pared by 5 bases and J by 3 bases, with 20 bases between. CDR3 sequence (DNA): TGCAGTGCTGATGGGCAGCTCCTCACCATCTACGAGCAGTACTTC. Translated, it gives CSADGQLLTIYEQYF.

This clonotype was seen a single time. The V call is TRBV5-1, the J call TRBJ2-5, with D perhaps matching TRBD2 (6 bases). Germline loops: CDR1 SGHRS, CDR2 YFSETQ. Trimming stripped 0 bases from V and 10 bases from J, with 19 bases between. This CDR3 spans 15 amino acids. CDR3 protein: CASSLAVSRGLSQYF. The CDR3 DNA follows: TGCGCCAGCAGCTTGGCGGTGTCTCGGGGGTTGAGCCAGTACTTC.

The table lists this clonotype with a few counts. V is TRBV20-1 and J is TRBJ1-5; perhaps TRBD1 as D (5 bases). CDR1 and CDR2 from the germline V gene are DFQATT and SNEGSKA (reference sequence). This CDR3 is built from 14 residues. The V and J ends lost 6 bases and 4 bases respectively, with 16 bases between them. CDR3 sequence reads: CSANERAGNQPQHF. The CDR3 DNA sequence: TGCAGTGCCAATGAGCGGGCAGGGAATCAGCCCCAGCATTTT.

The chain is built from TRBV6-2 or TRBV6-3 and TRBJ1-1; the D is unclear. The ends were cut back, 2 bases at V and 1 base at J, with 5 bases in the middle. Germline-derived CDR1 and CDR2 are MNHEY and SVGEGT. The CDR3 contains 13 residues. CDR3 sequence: CASSYRANTEAFF. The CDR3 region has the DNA TGTGCCAGCAGTTACAGGGCGAACACTGAAGCTTTCTTT.

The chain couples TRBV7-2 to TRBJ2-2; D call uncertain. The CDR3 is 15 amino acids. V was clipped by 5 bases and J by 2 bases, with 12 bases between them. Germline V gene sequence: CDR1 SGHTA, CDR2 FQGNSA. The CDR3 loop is CASSNPTANTGELFF. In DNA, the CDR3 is TGTGCCAGCAGCAACCCGACGGCTAACACCGGGGAGCTGTTTTTT.

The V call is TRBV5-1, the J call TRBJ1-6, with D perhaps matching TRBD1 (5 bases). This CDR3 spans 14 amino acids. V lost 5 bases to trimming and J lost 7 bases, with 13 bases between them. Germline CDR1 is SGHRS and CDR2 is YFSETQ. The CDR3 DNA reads TGCGCCAGCAGGGGAACAGGTCCAAATTCACCCCTCCACTTT. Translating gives CASRGTGPNSPLHF.

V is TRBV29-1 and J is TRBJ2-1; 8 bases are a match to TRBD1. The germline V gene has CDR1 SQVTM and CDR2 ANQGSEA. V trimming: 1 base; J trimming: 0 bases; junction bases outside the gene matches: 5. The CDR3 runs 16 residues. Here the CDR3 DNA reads TGCAGCGTTGAAGGGGGGACAGGCAGCTCCTACAATGAGCAGTTCTTC. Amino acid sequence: CSVEGGTGSSYNEQFF.

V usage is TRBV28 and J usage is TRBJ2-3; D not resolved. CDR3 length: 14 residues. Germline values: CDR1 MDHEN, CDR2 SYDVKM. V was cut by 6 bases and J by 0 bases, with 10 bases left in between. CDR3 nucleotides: TGTGCCAGCAGGTTCTCGGGTAGCACAGATACGCAGTATTTT. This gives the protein CASRFSGSTDTQYF.

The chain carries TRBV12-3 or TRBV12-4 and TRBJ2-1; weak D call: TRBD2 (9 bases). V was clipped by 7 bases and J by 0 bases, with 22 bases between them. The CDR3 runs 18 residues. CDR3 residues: CASITLAGGQGSYNEQFF. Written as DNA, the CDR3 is TGTGCCAGCATCACACTAGCGGGTGGACAGGGCTCCTACAATGAGCAGTTCTTC.

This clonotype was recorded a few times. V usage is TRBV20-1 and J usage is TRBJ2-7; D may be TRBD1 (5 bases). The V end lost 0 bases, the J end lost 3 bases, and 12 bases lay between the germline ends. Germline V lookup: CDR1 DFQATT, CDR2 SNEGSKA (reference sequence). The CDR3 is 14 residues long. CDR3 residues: CSARDRRGFYEQYF. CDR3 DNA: TGCAGTGCTAGAGACCGAAGGGGCTTCTACGAGCAGTACTTC.